A selection of T cell receptor beta chains follows, all from one sample in a study of blood T cell repertoires in COVID-19. Sequencing was performed with immunoSEQ multiplex PCR; in TCRdb, only in-frame clones are kept and a portion is missing. This sample has about 270,000 clones, with around 85% found just once. The sequencing sample was made of peripheral blood. All receptors come from a human donor with COVID-19, enrolled during active disease. The donor label of this sample is uncertain. Each CDR3 is given without its conserved first and last residue.

TRBJ1-1,TRBV6-1,ASSDRFDGQRRAF
TRBJ1-3,TRBV7-2,ASSPWTNAGNTIY
TRBJ2-5,TRBV4-1,ASSRTRGTGVQETQY
TRBJ2-7,TRBV11-2,ASSISSGSSYEQY
TRBJ2-7,TRBV7-2,ASSLGLAGVEQY
TRBJ1-1,TRBV7-2,ASSLQVFSTEAF
TRBJ1-2,TRBV12-5,ASGLGTGSDGYT
TRBJ2-1,TRBV18,ASSPLQGQGHNEQF
TRBJ2-3,TRBV19,ASSEGPRTDTQY
TRBJ1-2,TRBV10-3,AISESQGADYGYT
TRBJ2-2,TRBV12-2,ASRLAGTSGISLNTGELF
TRBJ2-3,TRBV6-2/TRBV6-3,ASSYRLAGAWDTQY
TRBJ2-1,TRBV7-9,ASSSLSSGIKDEQF
TRBJ1-4,TRBV7-6,ASSPIRGPNEKLF
TRBJ1-3,TRBV27,ASSSTGLRGNTIY
TRBJ2-7,TRBV4-1,ASSQGGGRRRYEQY
TRBJ2-2,TRBV28,ASRTSGSSDTGELF
TRBJ2-5,TRBV11-2,ASSLNRVGTQY
TRBJ2-1,TRBV5-1,ASSLVGRKGNEQF
TRBJ2-2,TRBV18,ASSPVLGTQNTGELF